This note documents a single TCR beta chain sequence. The target antigen is unknown. Trimming took 5 bases from V and 5 from J; bases not matched to a gene: 10. The CDR3 contains 16 residues. CDR1 and CDR2 from the germline V gene are KGHSH and LQKENI. This sample was included in a study of cytomegalovirus exposure and HLA in healthy donors. Broader study findings: Reports credit the classifier with highly specific, highly sensitive diagnosis of cytomegalovirus status. A list of approximately 160 TCR beta chains associated with cytomegalovirus was given. Later analysis indicated greater clonal expansion among HLA-associated TCR beta chains than among equally common other chains.

This PCR relied on a set of 60 Vbeta primers and 13 Jbeta primers. Assay used: immunoSEQ multiplex PCR; TCRdb lists only in-frame clones, some missing. In total, the table holds around 160,000 clones. The genes are TRBV18 and TRBJ1-5, with TRBD1 matching 9 bases. Sequencing used PBMCs. This receptor was obtained from a woman aged 50 to 65 in good health and CMV-seronegative. The CDR3 loop reads CASSKAGQGTDQPQHF. CDR3 coding DNA: TGTGCCAGCTCAAAGGCGGGACAGGGCACCGATCAGCCCCAGCATTTT.